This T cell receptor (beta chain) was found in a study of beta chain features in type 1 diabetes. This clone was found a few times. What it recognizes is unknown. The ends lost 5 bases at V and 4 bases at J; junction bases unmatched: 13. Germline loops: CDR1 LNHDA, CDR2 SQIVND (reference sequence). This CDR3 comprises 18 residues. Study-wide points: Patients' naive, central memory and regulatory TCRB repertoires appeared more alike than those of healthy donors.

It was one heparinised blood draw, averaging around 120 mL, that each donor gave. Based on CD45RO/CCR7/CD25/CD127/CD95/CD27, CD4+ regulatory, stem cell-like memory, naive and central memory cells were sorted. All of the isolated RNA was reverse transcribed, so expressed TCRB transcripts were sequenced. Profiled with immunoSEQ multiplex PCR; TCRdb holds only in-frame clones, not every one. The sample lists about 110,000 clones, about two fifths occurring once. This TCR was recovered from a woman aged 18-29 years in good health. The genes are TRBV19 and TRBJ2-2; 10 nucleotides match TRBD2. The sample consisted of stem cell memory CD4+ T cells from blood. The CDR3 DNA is TGTGCCAGTAGTCCAGCCCCCGGGACTAGCGACCGCACCGGGGAGCTGTTTTTT. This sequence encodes CASSPAPGTSDRTGELFF.